This T cell receptor beta chain was sequenced during a study of radiation and T cells in renal cell carcinoma. On the study more broadly: Nephrectomy followed 15 Gy stereotactic body radiation by 4 weeks.

This sample's time point: blood 2 weeks post-SBRT. Treatment defined: 15 Gy SBRT to primary tumor, nephrectomy 4 weeks later. Serial blood draws occurred at baseline and 2 and 4 weeks post-SBRT. This renal cell carcinoma was of the clear cell type. Profiled with immunoSEQ multiplex PCR; TCRdb holds only in-frame clones, not every one. The repertoire holds roughly 130,000 clones, with 70% to 90% as singletons. Findings of the study overall: From baseline, blood top tumor clonotypes peaked at 2 weeks post-radiation.

The V gene's germline CDR1 is SQVTM and CDR2 ANQGSEA. The CDR3 has 10 amino acids. V was clipped by 5 bases and J by 5 bases, with 5 bases between them. Turning to this clone: Its matching antigen is unknown.

This TCR was recovered from a woman aged 60-70 years with renal cell carcinoma. V and J are TRBV29-1 and TRBJ2-3, with unresolved D. The sample here was blood, taken from a patient whose treatment included radiotherapy and nephrectomy. CDR3 amino acids: CSVTEDTQYF. The CDR3 DNA sequence: TGCAGCGTTACGGAAGATACGCAGTATTTT.